The 15 T cell receptor beta chains below all came from one sample that was sequenced in a study of tumor-infiltrating lymphocytes in primary liver carcinoma. TCR beta cDNA was reverse-transcribed from 500 ng of total RNA. The reaction used a constant-region primer and ProtoScript II reverse transcriptase. Three nested multiplex PCR rounds, a slightly modified ARM-PCR method, built the TCR beta libraries. PCR rounds one and two used TRBV1-TRBV30 forward primers with a C-beta reverse primer for around 9 cycles each. TCRdb reprocessed the multiplex PCR reads with MiXCR, giving one entry per CDR3 protein. Of hundreds of thousands of distinct CDR3 sequences detected, roughly 60% appear once; the ten largest clones hold around 15%. RNA isolated from unsorted whole blood supplied the blood RNA, with germline DNA also extracted. Sequenced sample: peripheral blood. The receptors here all came from a woman in her 30s with primary liver carcinoma and hepatitis B virus infection.

A note on this clonotype: Compared with germline, one end of the junction differs, possibly owing to a read error. This chain links TRBV5-1 with TRBJ1-2; the D is unclear. The CDR3 length is 14 residues. Germline V lookup: CDR1 SGHRS, CDR2 YFSETQ. CDR3 DNA sequence: TGCGCCACCAGCTTTTTGGCTGGGAACTATGGCTACGCCTTC. This gives the protein CATSFLAGNYGYAF.

Many counts were recorded for this clonotype. The chain's CDR3 is CASSEVRGHGYTF. CDR3 nucleotide sequence: TGTGCCAGCAGTGAAGTCAGGGGCCACGGCTACACCTTC. The rearrangement joins TRBV6-1 to TRBJ1-2; possible D gene TRBD1, 6 bases. The CDR3 has 13 amino acids. Per the germline V gene, CDR1 is MNHNS and CDR2 is SASEGT. Trimming left V 1 base short and J 8 bases short, with 11 bases between.

This clonotype was observed a few times. This sequence joins TRBV5-6 and TRBJ2-1, with 7 bases identical to TRBD1. This CDR3 comprises 12 residues. The germline gives CDR1 SGHDT, CDR2 YYEEEE. The ends lost 4 bases at V and 7 bases at J; junction bases unmatched: 2. CDR3 loop: CASSVQGNEQFF. The CDR3 DNA sequence: TGTGCCAGCAGCGTACAGGGGAATGAGCAGTTCTTC.

The chain couples TRBV5-1 to TRBJ1-5; 9 bases fit TRBD1. CDR1 and CDR2 from the germline V gene are SGHRS and YFSETQ. V shed 4 bases and J 4 bases; nucleotides not matched to a gene: 6. The CDR3 spans 15 residues. For the CDR3, the DNA is TGCGCCAGCAGCATGACAGGGGGAGTAAATCAGCCCCAGCATTTT. Residues: CASSMTGGVNQPQHF.

In its sample, this clonotype was seen many times. The chain has TRBV6-1 and TRBJ2-2, with TRBD2 matching over 15 bases. Germline assignment: CDR1 MNHNS and CDR2 SASEGT. The junction had 7 bases not matched to a gene; V was cut back by 6 bases and J by 5 bases. This CDR3 is 17 amino acids long. The CDR3 nucleotides are TGTGCCAGCAGGGGACTAGCGGGAGGTGGTAGGACCGGGGAGCTGTTTTTT. Its translation: CASRGLAGGGRTGELFF.

Remarks on this clonotype: A much larger clonotype is one base distant, so this may be a read error. This likely comes from a read error, as the CDR3 has no conserved phenylalanine or tryptophan at its end. The chain recombines TRBV6-1 with TRBJ2-2, with 16 positions matching TRBD2. The CDR3 covers 17 residues. CDR1 MNHNS and CDR2 SASEGT come from the germline V gene. V was clipped by 5 bases and J by 6 bases; unmatched bases: 6. As DNA, the CDR3 is TGTGCCAGCAGTTCCGGGACTAGCGGGAGGGCCCCCGGGGAGCTGTTTTAT. This gives the protein CASSSGTSGRAPGELFY.

The chain links TRBV7-8 to TRBJ1-2; maybe TRBD1 (5 bases). The CDR3 has 15 amino acids. V lost 1 base and J 8 bases, leaving 17 bases between the germline ends. CDR1 SGHVS and CDR2 FQNEAQ come from the germline V gene. CDR3 DNA: TGTGCCAGCAGCTTAGTTCCCAGACCCCAGGGCGGCTACACCTTC. Protein sequence: CASSLVPRPQGGYTF. Full variable domain (outside the CDR3, taken from reference TRBV7-8 and TRBJ1-2): GAGVSQSPRYKVAKRGQDVALRCDPISGHVSLFWYQQALGQGPEFLTYFQNEAQLDKSGLPSDRFFAERPEGSVSTLKIQRTQQEDSAVYLCASSLVPRPQGGYTFGSGTRLTVV.

Worth noting for this clonotype: A read error may explain this, as a much larger clone is one base away. The V and J genes are TRBV4-1 and TRBJ1-6; D not certain. Germline CDR1 is MGHRA and CDR2 is YSYEKL. This CDR3 has 15 residues. The CDR3 nucleotides are TGCGCCGGCAGCCAAGGGAGGTTCGGAGATTCACCCCTCCACTTT. Its protein is CAGSQGRFGDSPLHF.

Regarding this clonotype: One end of the junction varies from germline; a read error may be responsible. The chain couples TRBV11-3 to TRBJ2-1; D perhaps matches TRBD2 (6 bases). CDR1 and CDR2 from the germline V gene are SGHNT and YENEEA. The CDR3 has 15 residues. CDR3 sequence: CANSIDGGWGNKQFF. As DNA, the CDR3 is TGTGCCAACAGCATCGACGGGGGATGGGGCAATAAGCAGTTCTTC.

This clonotype was seen more than once but under ten times. The J gene is TRBJ2-7, the V gene TRBV13; possibly TRBD1 or TRBD2 for D (5 bases each). Germline CDR1 is PRHDT and CDR2 is FYEKMQ (reference sequence). V was trimmed by 8 bases and J by 2 bases, leaving 13 bases between them. This CDR3 region has 13 residues. The CDR3 DNA sequence: TGTGCCAGCCTGAGGGGCGGAACCTACGAGCAGTACTTC. Translation: CASLRGGTYEQYF.

As regards this clonotype: The CDR3 does not end in the conserved phenylalanine or tryptophan, so this is likely a read error. The DNA is omitted, as the CDR3 cannot be located on it reliably, and the CDR3 follows TCRdb's listing. V and J are TRBV29-1 and TRBJ2-7; the table's D call, TRBD1, was not checked against the DNA. Germline CDR1 SQVTM, CDR2 ANQGSEA. The CDR3 is 12 amino acids in total, end residues counted. The CDR3 reads CSVGQGASEQCS.

Concerning this clonotype itself: A much larger clone sits a single nucleotide away, making a read error possible. V gene TRBV12-3 or TRBV12-4 combines with J gene TRBJ2-7; perhaps TRBD1 as D (6 bases). This CDR3 contains 16 residues. Trimming removed 3 bases at V and 6 bases at J, with 21 bases between. CDR3 residues: CASSLGRGSPPGEQYF. CDR3 nucleotides: TGTGCCAGCAGTTTGGGTAGGGGGAGCCCTCCCGGCGAGCAGTACTTC.

V and J are TRBV6-5 and TRBJ1-1; 7 nucleotides line up with TRBD1. J lost 4 bases, V lost 5 bases, and 4 bases had no gene match. CDR1 is MNHEY and CDR2 is SVGAGI in the germline V gene. The CDR3 consists of 13 residues. CDR3 coding DNA: TGTGCCAGCAGTGACAGGGTAAGCACTGAAGCTTTCTTT. Translated: CASSDRVSTEAFF.

About this clonotype itself: At one end, the junction sequence differs from germline, possibly due to a read error. The chain carries TRBV6-5 and TRBJ2-7, with 7 bases fitting TRBD2. This CDR3 spans 12 amino acids. The germline CDR1 and CDR2 sequences are MNHEY and SVGAGI. The CDR3 region is CTSGTTSWEQYF. The CDR3 DNA reads TGTACCAGCGGGACTACCTCCTGGGAGCAGTACTTC.

Notes on this clonotype: The CDR3 carries no conserved terminal phenylalanine or tryptophan, so it likely arises from a read error. The V call is TRBV7-9, the J call TRBJ2-5, with D hard to call. The V gene's germline CDR1 is SEHNR and CDR2 FQNEAQ (reference sequence). The CDR3 covers 15 residues. V lost 4 bases and J lost 5, with 17 bases in between. This chain's CDR3 is CASSSPHDLGETQYS. In DNA, the CDR3 is TGTGCCAGCAGCTCGCCACATGACCTAGGGGAGACCCAGTACTCC.